This TCR beta chain was retrieved from a study of blood T cells in healthy people across ages. Then a second PCR, running about 7 to 11 cycles, was carried out with a sample-barcoded 5' primer and a J-beta primer mix. MiXCR, applied by TCRdb to the 5' RACE reads, yields one record per CDR3 protein. The table has about 680,000 distinct CDR3 sequences, around half seen once. Germline assignment: CDR1 DFQATT and CDR2 SNEGSKA (reference sequence). The CDR3 is 17 amino acids. Each sample gave at least 6.5 million isolated PBMCs. General study points: Reliance upon unsorted PBMCs precluded definitive naive versus antigen-experienced comparison. The fall in TCR beta diversity per million T cells was roughly linear with age. Both naive CD4+ cell counts and diversity were greater in long-lived donors than in aged donors.

In the case of this clonotype: Its matching antigen is unknown.

J is TRBJ2-1 and V is TRBV20-1; 9 nucleotides agree with TRBD2. The end of the DNA aligns better with TRBJ2-7, so the J call may be wrong. This clonotype was sampled from a woman aged 60-75 years in good health. Sequenced sample: blood. The CDR3 is CSARDFSGRISYNEQYF. The CDR3 coding sequence is TGCAGTGCTAGAGATTTTAGCGGGAGAATCTCCTACAATGAGCAGTACTTC.